The entry below describes one TCR beta chain. There is no known antigen for this receptor. No much larger clonotype is one base removed from it; base qualities were not supplied. These reads were obtained on an Illumina NovaSeq 6000. TCRalpha and TCRbeta cDNA libraries were constructed by 5'RACE with constant-segment primers, with sample barcodes and unique molecular identifiers being introduced. Trizol reagent was used to extract RNA from every sample. Library amplification was performed in two PCR steps, and a second sample barcode and Illumina TruSeq adapters were introduced in the second step. The libraries were sequenced on an Illumina NovaSeq using 2 x 150 bp paired-end reads. In the authors' own workflow: Reads were demultiplexed and collapsed into UMI-guided consensus sequences with migec v1.2.7. Using mixcr v2.1.11, the UMI consensuses were aligned to TRA and TRB V and J templates and assembled into clonotypes. Clonotypes were classified as expanded or contracted when called significant by both edgeR and NoisET, with noise models trained on biological replicates. edgeR calls used a false discovery rate-adjusted p below 0.01 and a log2 fold-change threshold of 1. As an exploratory analysis of dynamics, max-normalized trajectories of the 1000 most abundant clonotypes were examined by PCA with hierarchical clustering. The CD4 or CD8 phenotype of responding clones was assigned using the separately sequenced CD4+ and CD8+ repertoires. TCRdb reworked the public reads: Q25 trimming with fastp, MiXCR clone assembly, productive beta chains retained. All rows with the same CDR3 protein become a single entry with the most common DNA and genes. For this entry, the V and J calls and clone size follow TCRdb and not the study's own pipeline. In this sample the table shows fewer than 350,000 distinct CDR3 sequences, roughly 15% of which occur a single time. The ten largest make up more than 20% of the sample.

The trim is 8 bases for V and 4 bases for J, with a gap of 7 bases between the germline ends. CDR1 SNHLY and CDR2 FYNNEI are derived from the germline V gene. Taken from cysteine to phenylalanine, the CDR3 has 11 residues. The sequence is cut down to CDR3 DNA, 33 bases in frame from base 1. The sample comes from a study of T-cell memory formation after mild COVID-19 (TCRdb year 2021). Regarding the complete study: Most TCR sequence clusters were specific to one of the two donors. Two young, previously healthy adult volunteers, one female and one male, were included in the cohort. In a couple of donors, T-cell clones that expanded and contracted after mild COVID-19 were tracked by sequencing TCRalpha and TCRbeta repertoires over time. Study-level results and caveats: Some responding clones were detected in pre-infection memory, which suggested that pre-existing cross-reactive memory T cells had joined the SARS-CoV-2 response. Clones that contracted from day 15 to 85 showed balanced CD4/CD8 phenotypes, whereas a second wave of clones that expanded from day 15 to 37 leaned towards CD4+. Only two mild cases were covered by the study, and larger cohorts that include severe cases with pre-infection samples were considered necessary. The second-wave clones that peaked on day 37 were not confirmed to be SARS-CoV-2 specific. Contracting CD4+ clones were found mainly in CM and EM memory subsets, while CD8+ clones were enriched in EMRA.

PBMCs were isolated by Ficoll-Paque density gradient centrifugation. This clonotype originated in a man between 18 and 29 years old who had mild COVID-19 (a few samples of this study predate the infection). The sample titles of this study are shuffled in the database, so cell type and time point are left out; the donor was told from shared clones. Sequenced: PBMCs or a T cell subset sorted from them (not recorded which). This receptor chain uses TRBV2 and TRBJ2-3, with no confidently assigned D gene. The CDR3 is CASLWADTQYF. Read as DNA, the sequence is TGTGCCAGCCTTTGGGCAGATACGCAGTATTTT.